This TCR beta chain is from a study of shared clonotypes between healthy human individuals. From CD4+ cells came CD45RA+ naive and CD45RA-negative memory subsets. General study points: The expectation was that sequencing depth would affect clonotype sharing among donors. Clonotypes not shared had lower generation probabilities than those common to all four donors. As a rule, naive subsets had a larger estimated richness than memory subsets.

As for this clone: Its antigen is not identified.

The data were produced by immunoSEQ multiplex PCR, yet TCRdb's version contains in-frame clones alone and is incomplete. In the table there are 2 million to 2.5 million clones, less than 95% of which are singletons. The CDR3 is 14 amino acids. Deletions cut 4 bases from V and 2 bases from J, with 13 bases between. Germline CDR1 is SGHRS and CDR2 is YFSETQ. The receptor's source is a man between 18 and 29 years old in good health. Some clones in this sample may be carry-over from other donors' samples. Sequencing was carried out using naive CD4+ T cells from PBMCs. Subset in this sample: CD45RA+ positively selected. The V gene is TRBV5-1, the J gene TRBJ2-7, with D perhaps TRBD1 or TRBD2 (5 bases each). The CDR3 DNA follows: TGCGCCAGCAGCGATATCCAGGGAGCCTACGAGCAGTACTTC. This translates into CASSDIQGAYEQYF.